The 5 T cell receptor beta chains below all came from one sample that was sequenced in a study of CD8 T cell repertoires and HIV-1 epitope variants. Sequenced by immunoSEQ multiplex PCR; TCRdb stores in-frame clones only, minus some. The sample has more than 3,500 clones, approximately 73% seen once. Their antigens are not known. Input material: cultured CD8+ T cells derived from PBMCs. These TCRs come from a male donor with HIV.

The chain joins TRBV7-9 to TRBJ2-7, with a possible D match to TRBD1 (6 bases). The CDR3 sequence is 16 residues long. Germline lookup yields CDR1 SEHNR and CDR2 FQNEAQ (reference sequence). Trimming left V 0 bases short and J 3 bases short, with 15 bases between. For the CDR3, the DNA is TGTGCCAGCAGCTTAGCGCAAGGGGGAAACGGCTACGAGCAGTACTTC. Translating it yields CASSLAQGGNGYEQYF. The full variable domain, its missing parts supplied by reference TRBV7-9 and TRBJ2-7, is DTGVSQNPRHKITKRGQNVTFRCDPISEHNRLYWYRQTLGQGPEFLTYFQNEAQLEKSRLLSDRFSAERPKGSFSTLEIQRTEQGDSAMYLCASSLAQGGNGYEQYFGPGTRLTVT.

The CDR3 loop reads CASSQDPPDLDYGYTF. Here the CDR3 DNA reads TGCGCCAGCAGCCAAGATCCCCCAGACTTGGACTATGGCTACACCTTC. The chain combines TRBV5-2 with TRBJ1-2. TRBV5-2 represents a pseudogene. The length of the CDR3 is 16 residues.

The chain is built from TRBV27 and TRBJ1-2; 7 bases are a match to TRBD1. Trimming cost V 5 bases and J 6 bases; bases outside gene matches: 12. The V gene's germline CDR1 is MNHEY and CDR2 SMNVEV (reference sequence). The CDR3 is 15 amino acids. CDR3: CASSPNFETGHGYTF. The CDR3 DNA is TGTGCCAGCAGTCCAAACTTCGAGACAGGGCATGGCTACACCTTC.

This clone was found a few times. The chain recombines TRBV18 with TRBJ2-1, with 7 positions matching TRBD2. Germline V gene data show CDR1 as KGHSH and CDR2 as LQKENI. V shed 1 base, J shed 8 bases, and the junction held 5 bases outside the gene matches. The CDR3 covers 14 residues. Written as DNA, the CDR3 is TGTGCCAGCTCACCACGGATAGCGGGTTATGAGCAGTTCTTC. Its protein is CASSPRIAGYEQFF. Together with reference TRBV18 and TRBJ2-1, the CDR3 gives the full variable domain: NAGVMQNPRHLVRRRGQEARLRCSPMKGHSHVYWYRQLPEEGLKFMVYLQKENIIDESGMPKERFSAEFPKEGPSILRIQQVVRGDSAAYFCASSPRIAGYEQFFGPGTRLTVL.

The chain uses TRBV4-3 and TRBJ1-1, with 7 bases fitting TRBD1. The CDR3 is made up of 14 amino acids. Germline V CDR1 and CDR2: LGHNA, YSLEER. Losses at the gene ends were 3 bases for V and 5 bases for J; bases not matched to a gene: 6. This CDR3 reads CASSQVTGETEAFF. CDR3 coding DNA: TGCGCCAGCAGCCAGGTCACAGGGGAGACTGAAGCTTTCTTT.